Listed here are 8 T cell receptor beta chains from one sample, sequenced in a study of shared clonotypes between healthy human individuals. Here immunoSEQ multiplex PCR was the method, and the copy in TCRdb shows in-frame clones only, minus some. The sample records some 2,100,000 clones, around 95% being singletons. Source material: naive CD4+ T cells sorted from blood. Subset in this sample: CD45RA+ positively selected. The source is a man aged 18 to 29 in good health.

The chain recombines TRBV9 with TRBJ2-3; D gene unclear. The CDR3 extends over 15 amino acids. Germline V gene data show CDR1 as SGDLS and CDR2 as YYNGEE. V lost 0 bases and J lost 1, with 9 bases in between. The CDR3 here is CASSVGLTRTDTQYF. For the CDR3, the DNA is TGTGCCAGCAGCGTAGGACTGACGCGCACAGATACGCAGTATTTT.

V is TRBV2 and J is TRBJ2-3, with 11 nucleotides matching TRBD2. Germline lookup yields CDR1 SNHLY and CDR2 FYNNEI. V shed 1 base, J shed 6 bases, and the junction held 6 bases outside the gene matches. The CDR3 is 16 amino acids. For the CDR3, the DNA is TGTGCCAGCAGTGAAGTAGAACTAGCGGGAGTGGATACGCAGTATTTT. Amino acids: CASSEVELAGVDTQYF.

The V call is TRBV28, the J call TRBJ1-3, with 7 nucleotides matching TRBD1. The junction had 2 bases not matched to a gene; V was cut back by 4 bases and J by 5 bases. Per germline, CDR1 MDHEN and CDR2 SYDVKM. The CDR3 is 13 amino acids. This chain's CDR3 is CASSSGGRNTIYF. CDR3 bases: TGTGCCAGCAGTTCAGGGGGTAGAAACACCATATATTTT.

V gene TRBV18 combines with J gene TRBJ1-1, with 7 bases lining up with TRBD1. The germline gives CDR1 KGHSH, CDR2 LQKENI. The CDR3 spans 15 residues. The ends lost 5 bases at V and 3 bases at J; junction bases unmatched: 9. CDR3 protein: CASSIHRGFDTEAFF. The CDR3 DNA is TGTGCCAGCTCAATACACAGGGGTTTCGACACTGAAGCTTTCTTT. The complete variable domain, with remaining parts taken from reference TRBV18 and TRBJ1-1, reads NAGVMQNPRHLVRRRGQEARLRCSPMKGHSHVYWYRQLPEEGLKFMVYLQKENIIDESGMPKERFSAEFPKEGPSILRIQQVVRGDSAAYFCASSIHRGFDTEAFFGQGTRLTVV.

The chain is built from TRBV9 and TRBJ1-1; 9 bases line up with TRBD1. The CDR3 contains 16 residues. With V trimmed by 4 bases and J by 5 bases, 12 bases remained unmatched. The germline CDR1 and CDR2 sequences are SGDLS and YYNGEE. CDR3 in amino acids: CASSTQTGGLGTEAFF. CDR3 DNA sequence: TGTGCCAGCAGCACCCAGACAGGGGGGTTAGGGACTGAAGCTTTCTTT.

The chain is built from TRBV19 and TRBJ1-2; the D is unclear. Per germline, CDR1 LNHDA and CDR2 SQIVND (reference sequence). The CDR3 runs 14 residues. V gave up 1 base and J gave up 4 bases, with 10 bases separating them. The DNA for the CDR3 is TGTGCCAGTAGTATAGGTTGGACGGTCTATGGCTACACCTTC. Its protein is CASSIGWTVYGYTF.

Concerning this clone itself: Other DNA sequences in the sample encode the same CDR3. The chain recombines TRBV5-1 with TRBJ2-5, with TRBD1 matching 7 bases. J lost 2 bases, V lost 4 bases, and 5 bases had no gene match. In germline, CDR1 is SGHRS, CDR2 YFSETQ. CDR3 length: 14 residues. The CDR3 sequence is CASSPGTAQETQYF. CDR3 coding DNA: TGCGCCAGCAGCCCGGGGACAGCACAAGAGACCCAGTACTTC. The entire variable domain, with the rest obtained from reference TRBV5-1 and TRBJ2-5, is as follows: KAGVTQTPRYLIKTRGQQVTLSCSPISGHRSVSWYQQTPGQGLQFLFEYFSETQRNKGNFPGRFSGRQFSNSRSEMNVSTLELGDSALYLCASSPGTAQETQYFGPGTRLLVL.

This chain uses TRBV5-1 with TRBJ1-1, with D hard to call. This CDR3 region has 14 residues. CDR1 SGHRS and CDR2 YFSETQ come from the germline V gene. With 7 bases removed from V and 0 bases from J, the gap between germline ends came to 13 bases. The DNA for the CDR3 is TGCGCCAGCTGCGAGTGGGGTATGAACACTGAAGCTTTCTTT. As protein: CASCEWGMNTEAFF.